Presented here are 21 T cell receptor beta chains from one specimen sequenced in a study of T cell repertoires in cytomegalovirus infection. TCRdb recomputed calls from the reads with MiXCR, one row per CDR3 protein. The table has over 150,000 distinct CDR3 sequences, roughly 15% seen once; the top ten hold less than 25%. Input material: CD8+ T cells from PBMCs. All receptors derive from a human donor in good health (CMV status not recorded). Some clones in this sample may be carry-over from other donors' samples.

The chain is built from TRBV15 and TRBJ1-2, with D uncertain. The CDR3 sequence is 18 residues long. V lost 0 bases, J lost 0 bases, and 17 bases lay in between. CDR1 is LNHNV, CDR2 YYDKDF, per germline (reference sequence). The DNA for the CDR3 is TGTGCCACCAGCAGAGATATGGTTGTTGGACCGGCTAACTATGGCTACACCTTC. Encoded protein: CATSRDMVVGPANYGYTF.

There are a few counts of this clonotype. This chain connects TRBV19 to TRBJ2-1, with D possibly matching TRBD2 (6 bases). CDR3 length: 12 residues. V shed 6 bases and J shed 9 bases, with 12 bases lying between them. Germline CDR1 reads LNHDA; CDR2 reads SQIVND (reference sequence). In nucleotides, the CDR3 is TGTGCCAGTAGCCCCCCGGGACTTGAGCAGTTCTTC. Protein sequence: CASSPPGLEQFF.

J is TRBJ1-2 and V is TRBV10-3, with D unresolved. The ends were cut back, 3 bases at V and 8 bases at J, with 4 bases in the middle. CDR3 size: 10 residues. Germline V gives CDR1 ENHRY, CDR2 SYGVKD. For the CDR3, the DNA is TGTGCCATCAGTGACTCCGGCTACACCTTC. Its translation is CAISDSGYTF.

This clonotype occurred a few times. The CDR3 region is CASSQESGTGANVLTF. The CDR3 DNA reads TGTGCCAGCAGCCAAGAATCGGGAACAGGGGCCAACGTCCTGACTTTC. The J gene is TRBJ2-6, the V gene TRBV4-2; D may be TRBD2 (5 bases). Trimming cost V 0 bases and J 4 bases, with 10 bases left between them. This CDR3 spans 16 amino acids. Germline assignment: CDR1 LGHNA and CDR2 YNFKEQ.

The rearrangement uses TRBV2 and TRBJ2-1; D could derive from TRBD1 or TRBD2 (5 bases each). The CDR3 has 13 residues. The germline V gene has CDR1 SNHLY and CDR2 FYNNEI. CDR3 amino acids: CAKRGAGNNEQFF. DNA for the CDR3: TGTGCGAAAAGAGGGGCAGGGAACAATGAGCAGTTCTTC. Using reference TRBV2 and TRBJ2-1 for the parts outside the CDR3, the full variable domain is EPEVTQTPSHQVTQMGQEVILRCVPISNHLYFYWYRQILGQKVEFLVSFYNNEISEKSEIFDDQFSVERPDGSNFTLKIRSTKLEDSAMYFCAKRGAGNNEQFFGPGTRLTVL.

This clonotype was observed a handful of times. V is TRBV7-6 and J is TRBJ2-5; D not resolved. The V and J ends lost 5 bases and 0 bases respectively, with 4 bases between them. The germline V gene encodes CDR1 SGHVS and CDR2 FNYEAQ. This CDR3 is 12 amino acids long. CDR3 region: CASSAYQETQYF. The CDR3 nucleotides read TGTGCCAGCAGCGCGTACCAAGAGACCCAGTACTTC.

This clonotype was seen more than once but under ten times. The chain links TRBV7-2 to TRBJ2-7; 7 bases match TRBD1. There are 13 residues in the CDR3. After removal of 5 bases from V and 5 bases from J, the junction contained 6 bases not matched to a gene. The germline V gene encodes CDR1 SGHTA and CDR2 FQGNSA. For the CDR3, the DNA is TGTGCCAGCAGCCCCGACAGGGTCCACGAGCAGTACTTC. Residues: CASSPDRVHEQYF.

This chain joins TRBV7-9 and TRBJ2-3, with TRBD2 identical over 13 bases. Germline CDR1 SEHNR, CDR2 FQNEAQ (reference sequence). This CDR3 is built from 16 residues. Trimming cost V 2 bases and J 6 bases; bases outside gene matches: 5. The CDR3 DNA is TGTGCCAGCAGCTTACCAACTAGCGGGGGGGTCGATACGCAGTATTTT. This codes for CASSLPTSGGVDTQYF.

The chain uses TRBV20-1 and TRBJ1-2; TRBD1 might be the D (6 bases). The CDR3 extends over 12 amino acids. Deletions cut 5 bases from V and 7 bases from J, with 14 bases between. CDR1 and CDR2 from the germline V gene are DFQATT and SNEGSKA (reference sequence). The CDR3 region is CSAGGETGGYTF. The CDR3 DNA sequence: TGCAGTGCTGGGGGCGAAACGGGTGGCTACACCTTC.

The chain combines TRBV25-1 with TRBJ1-2, with 8 bases lining up with TRBD1. This CDR3 has 20 amino acids. CDR1 and CDR2 from the germline V gene are MGHDK and SYGVNS. The V gene end was trimmed by 3 bases and the J gene end by 2 bases; junction bases not matched to a gene: 20. CDR3 in amino acids: CASSEYPLQPGGRENYGYTF. The CDR3 DNA is TGTGCCAGCAGTGAGTACCCCCTCCAACCAGGGGGCCGGGAGAACTATGGCTACACCTTC.

Ten or more counts support this clonotype. CDR3 amino acids: CASSPPGSISYNEQFF. The CDR3 DNA sequence: TGTGCCAGCAGCCCCCCCGGCTCCATCTCCTACAATGAGCAGTTCTTC. This chain joins TRBV7-2 and TRBJ2-1; D is unclear. Germline CDR1 reads SGHTA; CDR2 reads FQGNSA. V was pared by 5 bases and J by 0 bases, with 14 bases between. The length of the CDR3 is 16 residues.

The CDR3 is CASSLGLAGAEQFF. CDR3 nucleotides: TGTGCCAGCAGCCTGGGACTAGCGGGGGCCGAGCAGTTCTTC. The J gene is TRBJ2-1, the V gene TRBV7-2; 14 bases agree with TRBD2. The CDR3 covers 14 residues. V trimming: 5 bases; J trimming: 10 bases; junction bases outside the gene matches: 4. CDR1 and CDR2 (germline): SGHTA, FQGNSA. The full variable domain, in which reference TRBV7-2 and TRBJ2-1 provide the parts outside the CDR3, is GAGVSQSPSNKVTEKGKDVELRCDPISGHTALYWYRQSLGQGLEFLIYFQGNSAPDKSGLPSDRFSAERTGGSVSTLTIQRTQQEDSAVYLCASSLGLAGAEQFFGPGTRLTVL.

This clonotype was seen a single time. The rearrangement uses TRBV7-8 and TRBJ1-4, with D unclear. Deletions cut 5 bases from V and 7 bases from J, with 17 bases between. Germline loops: CDR1 SGHVS, CDR2 FQNEAQ. The CDR3 consists of 15 residues. The CDR3 is CASSPAFLIGEKLFF. The DNA for the CDR3 is TGTGCCAGCAGCCCGGCCTTCCTGATTGGTGAAAAACTGTTTTTT.

DNA of the CDR3: TGTGCCAGCAGCTTACGGCGGGGCAGGGAGTACCAAGAGACCCAGTACTTC. It codes for CASSLRRGREYQETQYF. The rearrangement uses TRBV7-2 and TRBJ2-5, with D possibly matching TRBD2 (6 bases). The CDR3 runs to 17 residues. V lost 2 bases to trimming and J lost 0 bases, with 16 bases between them. The germline gives CDR1 SGHTA, CDR2 FQGNSA.

This clonotype was detected ten times or more. The V and J genes are TRBV7-6 and TRBJ2-2; no clear D gene. Germline V gene sequence: CDR1 SGHVS, CDR2 FNYEAQ. V lost 10 bases and J 4 bases, leaving 10 bases between the germline ends. The CDR3 sequence is 12 residues long. The CDR3 DNA sequence: TGTGCCACCCCAGGAACCACCGGGGAGCTGTTTTTT. It translates to CATPGTTGELFF.

This clonotype turned up a few times. The rearrangement uses TRBV28 and TRBJ2-1; D remains ambiguous. The CDR3 length is 14 residues. Germline-derived CDR1 and CDR2 are MDHEN and SYDVKM. Trimming removed 2 bases from V and 5 bases from J, with 10 bases in between. The CDR3 is CASSLPAANNEQFF. The DNA for the CDR3 is TGTGCCAGCAGTTTACCTGCGGCAAACAATGAGCAGTTCTTC. Full variable domain (remainder filled in from reference TRBV28 and TRBJ2-1): DVKVTQSSRYLVKRTGEKVFLECVQDMDHENMFWYRQDPGLGLRLIYFSYDVKMKEKGDIPEGYSVSREKKERFSLILESASTNQTSMYLCASSLPAANNEQFFGPGTRLTVL.

This clonotype turned up a few times. The V and J genes are TRBV12-3 or TRBV12-4 and TRBJ2-3, with 16 nucleotides matching TRBD2. There are 16 residues in the CDR3. Trimming at V came to 4 bases and at J to 4 bases, leaving 2 bases not matched to a gene. The CDR3: CASSSGTSGGADTQYF. The CDR3 bases are TGTGCCAGCAGTTCAGGGACTAGCGGGGGGGCAGATACGCAGTATTTT.

This chain connects TRBV27 to TRBJ2-7, with 13 bases aligning to TRBD2. Per germline, CDR1 MNHEY and CDR2 SMNVEV (reference sequence). J gave up 7 bases and V 3 bases, and 6 bases lay outside the gene matches. The CDR3 spans 15 residues. The CDR3 spells CASSFTSGGAREQYF. The CDR3 nucleotides read TGTGCCAGCAGTTTCACTAGCGGGGGGGCGAGGGAGCAGTACTTC.

The table lists this clonotype with many counts. The gene calls are TRBV7-2 and TRBJ1-2; D gene ambiguous. The ends were cut back, 2 bases at V and 6 bases at J, with 4 bases in the middle. The CDR3 contains 11 residues. Germline V gene sequence: CDR1 SGHTA, CDR2 FQGNSA. CDR3 protein: CASSLTDGYTF. The CDR3 nucleotides are TGTGCCAGCAGCTTAACTGATGGCTACACCTTC.

The sample holds many counts of this clonotype. V usage is TRBV28 and J usage is TRBJ2-3, with TRBD2 matching 9 bases. Trimming cost V 4 bases and J 6 bases; bases outside gene matches: 5. The V gene's germline CDR1 is MDHEN and CDR2 SYDVKM. The CDR3 consists of 14 residues. This CDR3 reads CASSSLAGADTQYF. CDR3 coding DNA: TGTGCCAGCAGTTCCTTAGCGGGGGCGGATACGCAGTATTTT.

The chain carries TRBV7-6 and TRBJ2-3; D is ambiguous. Germline CDR1 SGHVS, CDR2 FNYEAQ. V was trimmed by 7 bases and J by 6 bases, leaving 17 bases between them. The CDR3 contains 14 residues. DNA for the CDR3: TGTGCCAGCACACCGGAGTCCGTCGGGGATACGCAGTATTTT. This encodes CASTPESVGDTQYF. Variable domain in full (rest from reference TRBV7-6 and TRBJ2-3): GAGVSQSPRYKVTKRGQDVALRCDPISGHVSLYWYRQALGQGPEFLTYFNYEAQQDKSGLPNDRFSAERPEGSISTLTIQRTEQRDSAMYRCASTPESVGDTQYFGPGTRLTVL.